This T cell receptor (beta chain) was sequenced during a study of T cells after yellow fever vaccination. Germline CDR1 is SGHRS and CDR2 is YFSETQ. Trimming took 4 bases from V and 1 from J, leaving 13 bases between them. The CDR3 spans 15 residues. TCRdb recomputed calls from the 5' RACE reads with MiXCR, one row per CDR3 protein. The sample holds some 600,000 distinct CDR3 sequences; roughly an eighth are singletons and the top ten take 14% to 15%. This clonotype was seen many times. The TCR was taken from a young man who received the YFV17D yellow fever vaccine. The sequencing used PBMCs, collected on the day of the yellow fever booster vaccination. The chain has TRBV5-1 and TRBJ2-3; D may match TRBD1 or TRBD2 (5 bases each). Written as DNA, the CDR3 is TGCGCCAGCAGCCTAGGGACGACCCGCACAGATACGCAGTATTTT. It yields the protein CASSLGTTRTDTQYF.